The 22 T cell receptor beta chains listed next were all sequenced from one sample in a study of neurological immune-mediated disorders. MiXCR, applied by TCRdb to the 5' RACE reads, yields one record per CDR3 protein. The data hold fewer than 35,000 distinct CDR3 sequences, with approximately 4.5% observed a single time. Sample: PBMCs. These receptors were obtained from a man aged 18 to 35 in good health.

This clonotype was picked up many times. The chain couples TRBV6-5 to TRBJ1-3; no clear D. Looked up from germline, CDR1 is MNHEY and CDR2 is SVGAGI. Deletions cut 0 bases from V and 0 bases from J, with 6 bases between. The CDR3 runs 15 residues. The CDR3 nucleotides are TGTGCCAGCAGTTACTCGGCGTTCTCTGGAAACACCATATATTTT. Protein product: CASSYSAFSGNTIYF.

The chain combines TRBV3-1 with TRBJ1-2, with D unclear. CDR3 length equals 15 residues. Per germline, CDR1 LGHDT and CDR2 YNNKEL (reference sequence). Trimming took 1 base from V and 0 from J, leaving 9 bases between them. CDR3 region: CASSQGMGTNYGYTF. DNA of the CDR3: TGTGCCAGCAGCCAAGGGATGGGGACTAACTATGGCTACACCTTC.

This clonotype was detected many times. This chain links TRBV21-1 with TRBJ2-3; TRBD1, the table's D call, was not compared with the DNA. TRBV21-1 is classified as a pseudogene. The CDR3 runs 20 residues. The CDR3 nucleotides are TGTGCCAGCAGCAAACAGATGAGCCTTCAGGGTAGACGGGGCACAGATACGCAGTATTTT. It specifies CASSKQMSLQGRRGTDTQYF.

This clonotype was found many times. The V and J genes are TRBV5-1 and TRBJ1-1, with D uncertain. The CDR3 length is 16 residues. V was trimmed by 4 bases and J by 5 bases, leaving 21 bases between them. Germline CDR1 SGHRS, CDR2 YFSETQ. CDR3: CASSPGISGSGTEAFF. The CDR3 bases are TGCGCCAGCAGCCCCGGCATTTCCGGGAGTGGGACTGAAGCTTTCTTT. The full variable domain, rest sourced from reference TRBV5-1 and TRBJ1-1, is KAGVTQTPRYLIKTRGQQVTLSCSPISGHRSVSWYQQTPGQGLQFLFEYFSETQRNKGNFPGRFSGRQFSNSRSEMNVSTLELGDSALYLCASSPGISGSGTEAFFGQGTRLTVV.

In its sample, this clonotype was seen many times. The chain joins TRBV10-3 to TRBJ1-5; no reliable D call. The CDR3 contains 14 residues. Per germline, CDR1 ENHRY and CDR2 SYGVKD. V lost 7 bases, J lost 7 bases, and 17 bases lay in between. The CDR3 DNA sequence: TGTGCCATCAATGAACGACCCGAGGGACAGCCCCAGCATTTT. Amino acid sequence: CAINERPEGQPQHF.

This clonotype was seen repeatedly, ten times or more. V gene TRBV7-9 combines with J gene TRBJ1-1; D is undetermined. The germline CDR1 and CDR2 sequences are SEHNR and FQNEAQ (reference sequence). Trimming stripped 5 bases from V and 1 base from J, with 11 bases between. The CDR3 contains 14 residues. The CDR3 is CASSAELGNTEAFF. CDR3 DNA sequence: TGTGCCAGCAGCGCAGAGTTGGGGAACACTGAAGCTTTCTTT.

This clonotype was seen at least ten times. The chain recombines TRBV6-1 with TRBJ1-1; 7 bases are a match to TRBD1. The germline V gene has CDR1 MNHNS and CDR2 SASEGT. This CDR3 has 13 amino acids. Germline trimming cut 6 bases from V and 5 bases from J; bases unmatched to any gene: 6. DNA of the CDR3: TGTGCCAGCAGCTACCACAGGGGAACTGAAGCTTTCTTT. Its protein product is CASSYHRGTEAFF.

This clonotype was observed at least ten times. The V and J genes are TRBV9 and TRBJ2-6, with D possibly TRBD1 on 5 matching bases. The germline V gene encodes CDR1 SGDLS and CDR2 YYNGEE. The V and J ends lost 4 bases and 1 base respectively, with 21 bases between them. The CDR3 is made up of 19 amino acids. The CDR3 loop is CASSPQGIRSGSGANVLTF. CDR3 nucleotide sequence: TGTGCCAGCAGCCCCCAGGGTATCAGGTCTGGTTCTGGGGCCAACGTCCTGACTTTC.

This clonotype was counted ten times or more. The CDR3 loop reads CASSLEAWPPKNIQYF. The CDR3 nucleotides read TGTGCCAGCAGCTTAGAGGCTTGGCCCCCCAAAAACATTCAGTACTTC. The rearrangement joins TRBV7-2 to TRBJ2-4; no firm D call. Germline assignment: CDR1 SGHTA and CDR2 FQGNSA. Trimming took 1 base from V and 2 from J, leaving 12 bases between them. The CDR3 covers 16 residues.

This clonotype appeared many times. The chain couples TRBV20-1 to TRBJ1-2; possibly TRBD1 for D (5 bases). Deletions cut 2 bases from V and 8 bases from J, with 15 bases between. From germline, CDR1 is DFQATT and CDR2 SNEGSKA (reference sequence). The CDR3 is 13 amino acids. The CDR3, as DNA: TGCAGTGCTAGACAGGGAAATAAAGGGGGCTACACCTTC. This translates into CSARQGNKGGYTF.

This clonotype showed up many times. The V gene is TRBV7-6, the J gene TRBJ2-7; D is undetermined. V was cut by 5 bases and J by 3 bases, with 23 bases left in between. The CDR3 has 17 residues. In germline, CDR1 is SGHVS, CDR2 FNYEAQ. CDR3 region: CASSRLARTSEVYEQYF. CDR3 in DNA: TGTGCCAGCAGCAGACTGGCCCGGACCTCCGAGGTCTACGAGCAGTACTTC.

This clonotype was observed at least ten times. The V and J genes are TRBV7-2 and TRBJ2-7; tentatively, D is TRBD1 or TRBD2 (6 bases each). V lost 0 bases to trimming and J lost 3 bases, with 12 bases between them. This CDR3 region has 15 residues. Germline CDR1 is SGHTA and CDR2 is FQGNSA. The CDR3 sequence: CASSLAAGGGYEQYF. CDR3 nucleotides: TGTGCCAGCAGCTTAGCGGCCGGAGGGGGCTACGAGCAGTACTTC.

This clonotype showed up many times. The chain employs TRBV24-1 and TRBJ1-1; 9 bases are shared with TRBD1. This CDR3 spans 13 amino acids. Germline V gene lookup returns CDR1 KGHDR and CDR2 SFDVKD. V dropped 10 bases and J dropped 0; count of bases not matched to a gene: 2. The CDR3 DNA follows: TGTGCCACAGGGACAGGGTTGAACACTGAAGCTTTCTTT. Translated, it gives CATGTGLNTEAFF.

This clonotype was observed many times. The chain couples TRBV20-1 to TRBJ2-3; tentatively, D is TRBD2 (5 bases). The CDR3 covers 14 residues. V gave up 2 bases and J gave up 0 bases, with 9 bases separating them. The germline V gene encodes CDR1 DFQATT and CDR2 SNEGSKA (reference sequence). The CDR3: CSARRWTSTDTQYF. The CDR3 DNA sequence: TGCAGTGCTAGACGCTGGACTAGCACAGATACGCAGTATTTT.

This clonotype was observed many times. The chain links TRBV5-6 to TRBJ2-5; 7 bases map to TRBD2. V trimming: 0 bases; J trimming: 5 bases; junction bases outside the gene matches: 1. Germline lookup yields CDR1 SGHDT and CDR2 YYEEEE. The CDR3 consists of 13 residues. CDR3 in amino acids: CASSLVRGETQYF. The CDR3 nucleotides are TGTGCCAGCAGCTTGGTGCGGGGGGAGACCCAGTACTTC.

This clonotype was counted many times. V usage is TRBV20-1 and J usage is TRBJ2-2; 9 nucleotides agree with TRBD1. Germline V gives CDR1 DFQATT, CDR2 SNEGSKA (reference sequence). There are 14 residues in the CDR3. With 5 bases clipped from V and 6 bases from J, the junction kept 7 bases outside the gene matches. CDR3 sequence reads: CSAVRDRDPGELFF. The CDR3 nucleotides are TGCAGTGCTGTCCGGGACAGGGACCCCGGGGAGCTGTTTTTT.

This clonotype has at least ten counts. CDR3 sequence reads: CASSFDETQYF. The CDR3 nucleotides read TGCGCCAGCAGCTTCGATGAGACCCAGTACTTC. The gene calls are TRBV5-1 and TRBJ2-5; no firm D call. CDR1 SGHRS and CDR2 YFSETQ come from the germline V gene. This CDR3 contains 11 residues. The germline V and J ends were trimmed by 2 bases and 5 bases, with 4 bases remaining between them.

This clonotype was counted many times. The chain couples TRBV7-2 to TRBJ1-1; D is possibly TRBD1 (5 bases). Looked up from germline, CDR1 is SGHTA and CDR2 is FQGNSA. Trimming removed 5 bases from V and 0 bases from J, with 7 bases in between. The CDR3 is 13 amino acids. CDR3 nucleotides: TGTGCCAGCAGCCAGGGCATGAACACTGAAGCTTTCTTT. Amino acid sequence: CASSQGMNTEAFF.

This clonotype was observed many times. V is TRBV20-1 and J is TRBJ2-3; no clear D. Germline values: CDR1 DFQATT, CDR2 SNEGSKA (reference sequence). This CDR3 is 16 amino acids long. Trimming took 0 bases from V and 6 from J, leaving 19 bases between them. The CDR3 DNA follows: TGCAGTGCTAGAGATAGTCTGACCGTTCGTTTGGATACGCAGTATTTT. This encodes CSARDSLTVRLDTQYF.

This clonotype was detected many times. The genes are TRBV12-3 or TRBV12-4 and TRBJ2-1; 14 nucleotides line up with TRBD2. With V trimmed by 1 base and J by 9 bases, 2 bases remained unmatched. The CDR3 covers 15 residues. CDR3: CASSLGLAGGSEQFF. DNA of the CDR3: TGTGCCAGCAGTTTAGGACTAGCGGGGGGGAGTGAGCAGTTCTTC.

There are many counts of this clonotype. The chain joins TRBV20-1 to TRBJ1-3; D might be TRBD1 (5 bases). The CDR3 consists of 14 residues. The germline CDR1 and CDR2 sequences are DFQATT and SNEGSKA (reference sequence). V shed 4 bases and J shed 0 bases, with 10 bases lying between them. The chain's CDR3 is CSATTASSGNTIYF. The CDR3 DNA follows: TGCAGTGCTACGACAGCGAGCTCTGGAAACACCATATATTTT.

This clonotype was seen ten or more times. This chain uses TRBV5-1 with TRBJ2-1; 8 bases line up with TRBD1. Germline V gene lookup returns CDR1 SGHRS and CDR2 YFSETQ. J was trimmed by 0 bases and V by 3 bases; bases with no gene match: 2. The CDR3 consists of 15 residues. CDR3 loop: CASSWTGPSYNEQFF. The CDR3 DNA reads TGCGCCAGCAGCTGGACAGGGCCCTCCTACAATGAGCAGTTCTTC.